The 28 T cell receptor beta chains in this list originate from one sample, sequenced in a study of CD8 T cells in Susac syndrome. Random hexamers were used to reverse transcribe about 0.45 to 1 ug of RNA. MiXCR, applied by TCRdb to the immunoSEQ multiplex PCR reads, yields one record per CDR3 protein. The sample records 160,000 or so distinct CDR3 sequences, roughly 94% being singletons. Sequences were obtained from CD8+ T cells from PBMCs. Receptor source: a human donor with multiple sclerosis.

This clonotype was detected once. The V call is TRBV15, the J call TRBJ2-7, with D perhaps TRBD1 or TRBD2 (5 bases each). The CDR3 length is 16 residues. V lost 0 bases and J lost 1, with 13 bases in between. Looked up from germline, CDR1 is LNHNV and CDR2 is YYDKDF (reference sequence). The CDR3 sequence: CATSRDIGTESYEQYF. The CDR3 coding sequence is TGTGCCACCAGCAGAGATATTGGGACGGAATCCTACGAGCAGTACTTC.

The chain links TRBV12-3 or TRBV12-4 to TRBJ1-2; D remains unclear. The CDR3 consists of 12 residues. The germline V and J ends were trimmed by 5 bases and 6 bases, with 10 bases remaining between them. The CDR3 nucleotides are TGTGCCAGCAGTCGCCCGTCGGATGGCTACACCTTC. Amino acids: CASSRPSDGYTF.

In DNA form, the CDR3 reads TGTGCCTGGGGAAACAGCGGATCCTACAATGAGCAGTTCTTC. This gives the protein CAWGNSGSYNEQFF. J is TRBJ2-1 and V is TRBV30; tentative D call: TRBD2 (5 bases). V lost 5 bases and J lost 1, with 12 bases in between. Per germline, CDR1 GTSNPN and CDR2 SVGIG (reference sequence). CDR3 length: 14 amino acids.

The chain is built from TRBV30 and TRBJ1-5, with D uncertain. The CDR3 is 14 residues long. From germline, CDR1 is GTSNPN and CDR2 SVGIG (reference sequence). With 0 bases removed from V and 5 bases from J, the gap between germline ends came to 11 bases. In nucleotides, the CDR3 is TGTGCCTGGAGTGTACACGGCGACGATCAGCCCCAGCATTTT. Its translation is CAWSVHGDDQPQHF.

The V call is TRBV5-1, the J call TRBJ1-1; D might be TRBD1 (5 bases). Trimming pared 0 bases from V and 4 bases from J, leaving 7 bases between. Germline CDR1 is SGHRS and CDR2 is YFSETQ. This CDR3 contains 13 residues. CDR3 protein: CASSLEGPTEAFF. The CDR3 DNA reads as TGCGCCAGCAGCTTGGAGGGACCCACTGAAGCTTTCTTT. Full variable domain (outside the CDR3, taken from reference TRBV5-1 and TRBJ1-1): KAGVTQTPRYLIKTRGQQVTLSCSPISGHRSVSWYQQTPGQGLQFLFEYFSETQRNKGNFPGRFSGRQFSNSRSEMNVSTLELGDSALYLCASSLEGPTEAFFGQGTRLTVV.

This clonotype has only one observation. The rearrangement links TRBV3-1 to TRBJ2-1, with D possibly matching TRBD2 (6 bases). The CDR3 has 12 amino acids. Deletions cut 7 bases from V and 5 bases from J, with 9 bases between. Germline V gene lookup returns CDR1 LGHDT and CDR2 YNNKEL (reference sequence). The CDR3 DNA sequence: TGTGCCAGCAAGCGGGCCGACAATGAGCAGTTCTTC. Amino acids: CASKRADNEQFF.

V usage is TRBV3-1 and J usage is TRBJ2-1; 7 nucleotides line up with TRBD2. The germline CDR1 and CDR2 sequences are LGHDT and YNNKEL (reference sequence). CDR3 length: 16 residues. Trimming cost V 3 bases and J 0 bases; bases outside gene matches: 5. CDR3 nucleotides: TGTGCCAGCAGCCATGTAGCGGGTCCCTCCTACAATGAGCAGTTCTTC. Residues: CASSHVAGPSYNEQFF.

The genes are TRBV6-2 or TRBV6-3 and TRBJ2-1; 11 bases align to TRBD2. The CDR3 totals 15 residues. The germline CDR1 and CDR2 sequences are MNHEY and SVGEGT. Trimming took 6 bases from V and 6 from J; bases not matched to a gene: 7. CDR3 sequence: CASRPLAGDLNEQFF. CDR3 sequence (DNA): TGTGCCAGCAGACCACTAGCGGGGGATCTCAATGAGCAGTTCTTC.

The chain has TRBV30 and TRBJ1-1, with 8 bases aligning to TRBD1. V was pared by 3 bases and J by 0 bases, with 9 bases of the junction left unmatched. Germline values: CDR1 GTSNPN, CDR2 SVGIG (reference sequence). The CDR3 is 16 amino acids. CDR3 protein: CAWRTGQVFMNTEAFF. The CDR3 DNA reads as TGTGCCTGGAGGACGGGACAGGTATTCATGAACACTGAAGCTTTCTTT. Looking up the rest from reference TRBV30 and TRBJ1-1 gives the full variable domain: SQTIHQWPATLVQPVGSPLSLECTVEGTSNPNLYWYRQAAGRGLQLLFYSVGIGQISSEVPQNLSASRPQDRQFILSSKKLLLSDSGFYLCAWRTGQVFMNTEAFFGQGTRLTVV.

The genes are TRBV6-2 or TRBV6-3 and TRBJ2-6, with D unresolved. This CDR3 region has 18 residues. V was trimmed by 6 bases and J by 0 bases, leaving 18 bases between them. The germline V gene has CDR1 MNHEY and CDR2 SVGEGT. The CDR3 loop reads CASRHLPSDTSGANVLTF. The CDR3 coding sequence is TGTGCCAGCAGACACCTACCCTCAGACACCTCTGGGGCCAACGTCCTGACTTTC.

The chain couples TRBV3-1 to TRBJ2-7, with 11 bases identical to TRBD1. The V and J ends lost 5 bases and 0 bases, in that order; junction bases with no gene match: 6. This CDR3 contains 16 residues. Germline V gene sequence: CDR1 LGHDT, CDR2 YNNKEL (reference sequence). The CDR3, as DNA: TGTGCCAGCAGCTCTACCGGGACAGGGGGCTCCTACGAGCAGTACTTC. This translates into CASSSTGTGGSYEQYF.

This rearrangement joins TRBV20-1 to TRBJ1-2, with D unclear. Deletions cut 0 bases from V and 2 bases from J, with 7 bases between. This CDR3 has 13 residues. Germline loops: CDR1 DFQATT, CDR2 SNEGSKA (reference sequence). Here the CDR3 reads CSARDQQNYGYTF. Written as DNA, the CDR3 is TGCAGTGCTAGAGATCAACAGAACTATGGCTACACCTTC.

The rearrangement joins TRBV19 to TRBJ1-2; perhaps TRBD1 as D (5 bases). Trimming removed 6 bases at V and 3 bases at J, with 17 bases between. The V gene's germline CDR1 is LNHDA and CDR2 SQIVND (reference sequence). The CDR3 contains 15 residues. The CDR3 sequence is CASSPKGEVYYGYTF. Here the CDR3 DNA reads TGTGCCAGTAGCCCAAAAGGGGAGGTTTACTATGGCTACACCTTC.

This clonotype was seen just once. The chain joins TRBV30 to TRBJ1-2; 9 bases fit TRBD1. The CDR3 spans 17 residues. The V segment lost 0 bases and the J segment 7 bases; nucleotides outside the gene matches: 15. Germline V gene sequence: CDR1 GTSNPN, CDR2 SVGIG (reference sequence). The CDR3 DNA reads as TGTGCCTGGAGTGTGGAGGACAGGGGATTTAATTACGGTGGCTACACCTTC. Protein product: CAWSVEDRGFNYGGYTF.

The chain recombines TRBV7-8 with TRBJ1-5, with 8 bases matching TRBD1. CDR1 and CDR2 from the germline V gene are SGHVS and FQNEAQ. The ends lost 5 bases at V and 3 bases at J; junction bases unmatched: 9. The CDR3 has 16 residues. The CDR3 DNA reads TGTGCCAGCAGCCTAATACAGGGGGAATACAATCAGCCCCAGCATTTT. This gives the protein CASSLIQGEYNQPQHF.

This clonotype was seen a single time. V usage is TRBV27 and J usage is TRBJ1-6; D may be TRBD1 (5 bases). V was clipped by 7 bases and J by 8 bases, with 12 bases between them. The length of the CDR3 is 13 residues. Germline lookup yields CDR1 MNHEY and CDR2 SMNVEV (reference sequence). Here the CDR3 DNA reads TGTGCCAGCAAGGGGCAGGCTGATTCACCCCTCCACTTT. Encoded protein: CASKGQADSPLHF.

DNA of the CDR3: TGCGCCAGCAGCCAAGGGACAGCCGGAGCCTACGAGCAGTACTTC. Translation: CASSQGTAGAYEQYF. The rearrangement joins TRBV4-1 to TRBJ2-7, with TRBD1 as a possible D gene (6 bases). Germline values: CDR1 MGHRA, CDR2 YSYEKL. V shed 1 base and J shed 2 bases, with 12 bases lying between them. This CDR3 contains 15 residues.

J is TRBJ1-5 and V is TRBV20-1; a possible D gene is TRBD1 (5 bases). Trimming removed 3 bases from V and 3 bases from J, with 12 bases in between. The CDR3 contains 14 residues. CDR1 and CDR2 (germline): DFQATT, SNEGSKA (reference sequence). The CDR3 protein is CSARGGVYNQPQHF. CDR3 DNA sequence: TGCAGTGCTAGGGGGGGAGTATACAATCAGCCCCAGCATTTT.

Here the CDR3 DNA reads TGTGCCACCAAGACAGGGGGCGTTAACTATGGCTACACCTTC. Protein product: CATKTGGVNYGYTF. The genes are TRBV2 and TRBJ1-2; 10 positions agree with TRBD1. Germline values: CDR1 SNHLY, CDR2 FYNNEI. CDR3 length: 14 amino acids. The J segment lost 1 base and the V segment lost 10 bases, leaving 6 bases of the junction unmatched.

This rearrangement joins TRBV7-9 to TRBJ2-1; D call uncertain. The germline V and J ends were trimmed by 5 bases and 7 bases, with 15 bases remaining between them. The CDR3 runs to 14 residues. CDR1 is SEHNR, CDR2 FQNEAQ, per germline (reference sequence). The CDR3: CASSPFASGNEQFF. CDR3 nucleotide sequence: TGTGCCAGCAGCCCCTTCGCGAGTGGGAATGAGCAGTTCTTC.

This clonotype was seen only a few times. The CDR3 region is CASSGNGYTF. In nucleotides, the CDR3 is TGTGCCAGCAGCGGCAATGGCTACACCTTC. This sequence joins TRBV9 and TRBJ1-2, with D hard to call. The CDR3 contains 10 residues. The germline V and J ends were trimmed by 3 bases and 6 bases, with 3 bases remaining between them. The germline V gene encodes CDR1 SGDLS and CDR2 YYNGEE.

The DNA for the CDR3 is TGTGCCAGCAGCTGGGTAGGGGGCTCCTACGAGCAGTACTTC. It yields the protein CASSWVGGSYEQYF. The V call is TRBV27, the J call TRBJ2-7; D is perhaps TRBD1 (6 bases). The germline V and J ends were trimmed by 6 bases and 0 bases, with 12 bases remaining between them. This CDR3 comprises 14 residues. The germline V gene has CDR1 MNHEY and CDR2 SMNVEV (reference sequence).

The rearrangement links TRBV2 to TRBJ2-3, with no clear D. The CDR3 extends over 15 amino acids. Germline loops: CDR1 SNHLY, CDR2 FYNNEI. V was shortened by 5 bases and J by 2 bases, with 14 bases between the two germline ends. For the CDR3, the DNA is TGTGCCAGCAGTTCACCCGGGCAGGACACAGATACGCAGTATTTT. Its translation is CASSSPGQDTDTQYF.

The chain couples TRBV13 to TRBJ1-4; no definite D call. V lost 4 bases and J lost 0, with 6 bases in between. This CDR3 has 14 amino acids. Germline V lookup: CDR1 PRHDT, CDR2 FYEKMQ (reference sequence). In nucleotides, the CDR3 is TGTGCCAGCAGCTCAAGGGCAACTAATGAAAAACTGTTTTTT. It is translated as CASSSRATNEKLFF.

The rearrangement links TRBV3-1 to TRBJ2-5, with TRBD1 matching over 8 bases. J was trimmed by 0 bases and V by 4 bases; bases with no gene match: 4. Germline CDR1 and CDR2: LGHDT and YNNKEL (reference sequence). This CDR3 contains 15 residues. CDR3 nucleotide sequence: TGTGCCAGCAGCCGGGACAGGAGTTACCAAGAGACCCAGTACTTC. It is translated as CASSRDRSYQETQYF.

This sequence joins TRBV7-2 and TRBJ2-5; D unclear. Germline V CDR1 and CDR2: SGHTA, FQGNSA. The CDR3 covers 15 residues. V lost 1 base and J lost 1, with 10 bases in between. In DNA form, the CDR3 reads TGTGCCAGCAGCTTAGGGCTGAGAATCCAAGAGACCCAGTACTTC. It encodes CASSLGLRIQETQYF. Filled out from reference TRBV7-2 and TRBJ2-5, the complete variable domain reads GAGVSQSPSNKVTEKGKDVELRCDPISGHTALYWYRQSLGQGLEFLIYFQGNSAPDKSGLPSDRFSAERTGGSVSTLTIQRTQQEDSAVYLCASSLGLRIQETQYFGPGTRLLVL.

The chain couples TRBV27 to TRBJ2-5; D is ambiguous. This CDR3 comprises 14 residues. CDR1 and CDR2 (germline): MNHEY, SMNVEV (reference sequence). Trimming pared 2 bases from V and 2 bases from J, leaving 9 bases between. DNA of the CDR3: TGTGCCAGCAGTTTAACGGTCCAGCAAGAGACCCAGTACTTC. Translating it yields CASSLTVQQETQYF.

The J gene is TRBJ1-5, the V gene TRBV30; the D gene is possibly TRBD1 (5 bases). The ends were cut back, 3 bases at V and 7 bases at J, with 10 bases in the middle. Germline CDR1 reads GTSNPN; CDR2 reads SVGIG (reference sequence). The CDR3 spans 12 residues. CDR3 in amino acids: CAWSQGSQPQHF. The CDR3 DNA sequence: TGTGCCTGGAGCCAGGGATCCCAGCCCCAGCATTTT.